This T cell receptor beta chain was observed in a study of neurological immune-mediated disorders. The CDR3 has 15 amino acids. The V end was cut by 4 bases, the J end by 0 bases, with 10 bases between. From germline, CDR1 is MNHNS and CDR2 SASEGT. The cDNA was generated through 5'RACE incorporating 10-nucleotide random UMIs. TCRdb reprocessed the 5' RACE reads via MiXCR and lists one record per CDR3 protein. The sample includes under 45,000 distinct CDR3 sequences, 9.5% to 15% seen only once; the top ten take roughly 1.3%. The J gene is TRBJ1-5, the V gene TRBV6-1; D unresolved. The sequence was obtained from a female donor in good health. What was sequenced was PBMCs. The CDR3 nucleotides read TGTGCCAGCAGTGGGCACGTGGGTAGCAATCAGCCCCAGCATTTT. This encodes CASSGHVGSNQPQHF.